This TCR beta chain was captured by sequencing in a study of T cells expressing NK-cell markers. Study at large: Sequencing covered eight donors, seven HCMV-seropositive and one seronegative. Study results and caveats: In a handful of donors, dominant CD3+CD56+NKG2C+ clones formed roughly 1.0-7.5% of CD8+ cells. Whether the expanded NKG2C+ T cell clones recognized HCMV remained unclear. The CD3+CD56-NKG2C+ fraction was also led by these clonotypes in a few donors.

As for this clonotype: The antigen is not known.

Germline loops: CDR1 DFQATT, CDR2 SNEGSKA (reference sequence). The CDR3 loop spans 12 amino acids. No DNA is given; TCRdb re-called the 5' RACE reads and lists each CDR3 protein once. The table for this sample gives around 110,000 distinct CDR3 sequences. The sequence was collected from a woman between 18 and 70 years old in good health. V usage is TRBV20-1 and J usage is TRBJ2-1; TCRdb names TRBD1, which stays unverified in the absence of DNA. Sequences were obtained from blood T cells: a sorted CD56 or NKG2C T cell subset, CD4+ or CD8+ T cells, or bulk PBMC T cells (not recorded which). CDR3: CSARRDSFEQFF.